This T cell receptor (beta chain) was sequenced in a study of cytomegalovirus exposure and HLA in healthy donors. The junction had 3 bases not matched to a gene; V was cut back by 3 bases and J by 0 bases. The length of the CDR3 is 15 residues. Overall study findings and caveats: Reportedly, cytomegalovirus status was diagnosed with high sensitivity and specificity. Most sequenced TCRs were rare (though some public TCRs occurred in many donors). Investigators reported approximately 150 TCR beta chains as tied to cytomegalovirus.

A word on this clone: What it binds is unknown.

The protocol was immunoSEQ multiplex PCR, while the TCRdb copy is restricted to in-frame clones and leaves out a portion. The sample lists tens of thousands of clones, about 94% occurring once. The sequencing input was PBMCs. This TCR was sampled from a woman aged 18-35 years in good health and CMV-seropositive. The V and J genes are TRBV23-1 and TRBJ2-3; the match to TRBD1 covers 7 bases. TRBV23-1 falls under the ORF class, with uncertain function. CDR3 loop: CASSHDRVSTDTQYF. The CDR3 nucleotides read TGCGCCAGCAGTCATGACAGGGTAAGCACAGATACGCAGTATTTT.